This section outlines one TCR beta chain sequence together with its context. Libraries were prepared by immunoSEQ multiplex PCR; TCRdb keeps only in-frame clonotypes and omits some of them. The sample lists some 250,000 clones; approximately 91% were seen once. The data stem from a study of blood T cell repertoires in COVID-19. Losses at the gene ends were 2 bases for V and 4 bases for J; bases not matched to a gene: 5. This CDR3 has 16 amino acids. The V gene's germline CDR1 is SGHVS and CDR2 FNYEAQ. The receptor comes from a woman in her thirties with acute or convalescent COVID-19. This chain uses TRBV7-6 with TRBJ2-1; 10 bases are a match to TRBD1. Source material: peripheral blood. CDR3 in amino acids: CASSLFGTGVYNEQFF. The DNA of the CDR3 is TGTGCCAGCAGCTTATTTGGGACAGGGGTATACAATGAGCAGTTCTTC.